Below, 18 T cell receptor beta chains from the same sample are listed, as sequenced in a study of vaccination effects on CD4 cells after COVID-19. No cognate antigen is known for these TCRs. Antigen-specific CD4+ T cells were expanded (with viral peptide pools) by the ViraFEST assay ahead of sequencing. Culturing for about 10 days preceded CD4+ T cell isolation. Testing of the vaccine recipients showed negative nucleocapsid antibodies and no prior SARS-CoV-2 infection. The repertoire was sequenced with immunoSEQ multiplex PCR; TCRdb's copy has only in-frame clones and lacks some. The repertoire consists of 20,000 to 30,000 clones, with approximately 80% occurring once and the leading ten covering approximately 10%. The sample was CD4+ T cells from PBMCs cultured with HCoV-NL63 spike peptides, taken before COVID-19 vaccination. The receptors here all came from a human donor who received a COVID-19 vaccine.

This clone was counted a single time. This chain joins TRBV5-6 and TRBJ1-6; a possible D gene is TRBD1 (5 bases). The CDR3 extends over 14 amino acids. Germline CDR1 SGHDT, CDR2 YYEEEE. V lost 3 bases and J lost 7, with 11 bases in between. The CDR3 here is CASSWGDRNSPLHF. The CDR3 coding sequence is TGTGCCAGCAGCTGGGGGGATCGGAATTCACCCCTCCACTTT.

This rearrangement joins TRBV10-3 to TRBJ2-1; possible D gene TRBD1, 6 bases. CDR3 length: 16 amino acids. CDR1 is ENHRY and CDR2 is SYGVKD in the germline V gene. V dropped 2 bases and J dropped 5 bases, with 16 bases sitting between them. This CDR3 reads CAISEGGLEINNEQFF. Here the CDR3 DNA reads TGTGCCATCAGTGAGGGGGGCCTCGAGATCAACAATGAGCAGTTCTTC.

The chain has TRBV7-7 and TRBJ2-1, with D tentatively TRBD2 (5 bases). Germline CDR1 reads SSHAT; CDR2 reads FNYEAQ (reference sequence). Trimming stripped 8 bases from V and 8 bases from J, with 22 bases between. The CDR3 consists of 15 residues. DNA for the CDR3: TGTGCCAGCCACAGAGGGTCACCAATAGTCCATGAGCAGTTCTTC. Protein product: CASHRGSPIVHEQFF.

The J gene is TRBJ1-1, the V gene TRBV6-1; a weak D match, TRBD1 (5 bases). Trimming took 0 bases from V and 2 from J, leaving 13 bases between them. Germline loops: CDR1 MNHNS, CDR2 SASEGT. The CDR3 contains 16 residues. CDR3 protein: CASSEARGTLNTEAFF. In nucleotides, the CDR3 is TGTGCCAGCAGTGAAGCGAGGGGAACACTCAACACTGAAGCTTTCTTT.

The chain links TRBV15 to TRBJ1-4; D gene uncertain. This CDR3 is built from 14 residues. V was trimmed by 3 bases and J by 0 bases, leaving 5 bases between them. The germline gives CDR1 LNHNV, CDR2 YYDKDF (reference sequence). The CDR3 nucleotides read TGTGCCACCAGCAGGGCCTCAACTAATGAAAAACTGTTTTTT. This translates into CATSRASTNEKLFF.

V and J are TRBV5-1 and TRBJ1-4, with D perhaps TRBD1 (6 bases). Germline-derived CDR1 and CDR2 are SGHRS and YFSETQ. The CDR3 runs 12 residues. Trimming took 4 bases from V and 11 from J, leaving 12 bases between them. As DNA, the CDR3 is TGCGCCAGCAGCCCGGAGGGGGAGAAACTGTTTTTT. Translating it yields CASSPEGEKLFF.

The rearrangement links TRBV5-1 to TRBJ1-1, with D perhaps matching TRBD1 (5 bases). V was trimmed by 4 bases and J by 3 bases, leaving 10 bases between them. Per germline, CDR1 SGHRS and CDR2 YFSETQ. The CDR3 runs to 13 residues. CDR3 in amino acids: CASSQMTDTEAFF. The CDR3 region has the DNA TGCGCCAGCAGCCAAATGACAGACACTGAAGCTTTCTTT.

The CDR3 DNA reads as TGCAGCGTTGTTCCCAGACTGCAGACCCAGTACTTC. Translated, it gives CSVVPRLQTQYF. This chain links TRBV29-1 with TRBJ2-5; no reliable D call. The V gene lost 4 bases and the J gene lost 6 bases, with 12 bases spanning the gap. Germline CDR1 SQVTM, CDR2 ANQGSEA. The CDR3 length is 12 residues.

As DNA, the CDR3 is TGTGCCAGCATGAAGGGGGCGGGGGGACGAGAGCAGTACTTC. Its protein product is CASMKGAGGREQYF. The J gene is TRBJ2-7, the V gene TRBV6-5, with a tentative D call TRBD2 (8 bases). V was shortened by 7 bases and J by 7 bases, with 20 bases between the two germline ends. This CDR3 contains 14 residues. The germline V gene encodes CDR1 MNHEY and CDR2 SVGAGI.

In this sample, this clone turned up once. The J gene is TRBJ1-5, the V gene TRBV2, with D perhaps matching TRBD1 (6 bases). V dropped 3 bases and J dropped 5 bases, with 11 bases sitting between them. There are 14 residues in the CDR3. Germline CDR1 is SNHLY and CDR2 is FYNNEI. CDR3 sequence reads: CASSDRRGDQPQHF. DNA of the CDR3: TGTGCCAGCAGTGATCGTAGGGGGGATCAGCCCCAGCATTTT.

The chain recombines TRBV5-1 with TRBJ2-1; D possibly corresponds to TRBD1 (6 bases). Germline loops: CDR1 SGHRS, CDR2 YFSETQ. Trimming left V 1 base short and J 10 bases short, with 12 bases between. CDR3 size: 13 residues. CDR3 loop: CASSLQGDTEQFF. As DNA, the CDR3 is TGCGCCAGCAGCTTGCAAGGGGACACAGAGCAGTTCTTC.

V is TRBV11-2 and J is TRBJ2-1; no reliable D call. The CDR3 is 13 residues long. Germline V gene sequence: CDR1 SGHAT, CDR2 FQNNGV. The ends were cut back, 5 bases at V and 10 bases at J, with 15 bases in the middle. The CDR3 region has the DNA TGTGCCAGCAGCGCCCCCATTCGTGAGGAGCAGTTCTTC. The encoded protein is CASSAPIREEQFF. The complete variable domain, with remaining parts taken from reference TRBV11-2 and TRBJ2-1, reads EAGVAQSPRYKIIEKRQSVAFWCNPISGHATLYWYQQILGQGPKLLIQFQNNGVVDDSQLPKDRFSAERLKGVDSTLKIQPAKLEDSAVYLCASSAPIREEQFFGPGTRLTVL.

Here the CDR3 DNA reads TGTGCCACCAGCTCCGGACAGGGCGGAGGCTACACCTTC. Its translation: CATSSGQGGGYTF. J is TRBJ1-2 and V is TRBV15; 8 nucleotides align to TRBD1. Germline CDR1 reads LNHNV; CDR2 reads YYDKDF (reference sequence). V shed 5 bases and J 8 bases; nucleotides not matched to a gene: 7. CDR3 length: 13 residues.

This chain joins TRBV10-3 and TRBJ2-1; D gene unclear. With 2 bases removed from V and 6 bases from J, the gap between germline ends came to 8 bases. This CDR3 contains 13 residues. From germline, CDR1 is ENHRY and CDR2 SYGVKD. DNA for the CDR3: TGTGCCATCAGTGAGCCCTCTATCAATGAGCAGTTCTTC. This translates into CAISEPSINEQFF.

The rearrangement uses TRBV5-1 and TRBJ2-7; the D is unclear. Germline CDR1 SGHRS, CDR2 YFSETQ. V was shortened by 0 bases and J by 1 base, with 5 bases between the two germline ends. The CDR3 consists of 13 residues. CDR3 coding DNA: TGCGCCAGCAGCTTGGACAGATCCTACGAGCAGTACTTC. Protein product: CASSLDRSYEQYF. The complete variable domain, with remaining parts taken from reference TRBV5-1 and TRBJ2-7, reads KAGVTQTPRYLIKTRGQQVTLSCSPISGHRSVSWYQQTPGQGLQFLFEYFSETQRNKGNFPGRFSGRQFSNSRSEMNVSTLELGDSALYLCASSLDRSYEQYFGPGTRLTVT.

The J gene is TRBJ2-7, the V gene TRBV5-1, with TRBD2 matching over 11 bases. The CDR3 is 16 residues long. After removal of 5 bases from V and 5 bases from J, the junction contained 12 bases not matched to a gene. Germline V gives CDR1 SGHRS, CDR2 YFSETQ. The CDR3 DNA sequence: TGCGCCAGCAGGGGTAAAGAAACTAGCGGGGGCGACGAGCAGTACTTC. Protein product: CASRGKETSGGDEQYF. Drawing the rest from reference TRBV5-1 and TRBJ2-7, the complete variable domain is KAGVTQTPRYLIKTRGQQVTLSCSPISGHRSVSWYQQTPGQGLQFLFEYFSETQRNKGNFPGRFSGRQFSNSRSEMNVSTLELGDSALYLCASRGKETSGGDEQYFGPGTRLTVT.

This clone was seen a single time. This chain joins TRBV27 and TRBJ1-2; D might be TRBD1 (5 bases). The CDR3 sequence is 14 residues long. V gave up 6 bases and J gave up 3 bases, with 14 bases separating them. CDR1 and CDR2 from the germline V gene are MNHEY and SMNVEV (reference sequence). CDR3 sequence (DNA): TGTGCCAGCAGCCCCTCGGGGGGACACTATGGCTACACCTTC. This gives the protein CASSPSGGHYGYTF.

V usage is TRBV29-1 and J usage is TRBJ2-3; 11 nucleotides align to TRBD2. The CDR3 loop spans 14 amino acids. Germline CDR1 and CDR2: SQVTM and ANQGSEA. Trimming took 6 bases from V and 5 from J; bases not matched to a gene: 7. For the CDR3, the DNA is TGCAGCGTGGTAGCGGGAGGGCCGGGAGATACGCAGTATTTT. This codes for CSVVAGGPGDTQYF.